Detailed here is one T cell receptor beta chain. The sample originates from a study of cytomegalovirus exposure and HLA in healthy donors. Primers for the PCR totalled 60 Vbeta and 13 Jbeta. Sequenced by immunoSEQ multiplex PCR; TCRdb stores in-frame clones only, minus some. The profile shows 150,000 to 200,000 clones, 80% to 85% of them singletons. V lost 0 bases to trimming and J lost 5 bases, with 11 bases between them. The length of the CDR3 is 14 residues. The germline CDR1 and CDR2 sequences are SGHDT and YYEEEE. The J gene is TRBJ2-5, the V gene TRBV5-6; possible D gene TRBD2, 5 bases. The source material was PBMCs. The clonotype originates from a human donor in good health. The CDR3 protein is CASSLARVRETQYF. The CDR3 DNA is TGTGCCAGCAGCTTGGCGCGGGTTCGGGAGACCCAGTACTTC. Based on the CDR3 plus reference TRBV5-6 and TRBJ2-5, the full variable domain is DAGVTQSPTHLIKTRGQQVTLRCSPKSGHDTVSWYQQALGQGPQFIFQYYEEEERQRGNFPDRFSGHQFPNYSSELNVNALLLGDSALYLCASSLARVRETQYFGPGTRLLVL.